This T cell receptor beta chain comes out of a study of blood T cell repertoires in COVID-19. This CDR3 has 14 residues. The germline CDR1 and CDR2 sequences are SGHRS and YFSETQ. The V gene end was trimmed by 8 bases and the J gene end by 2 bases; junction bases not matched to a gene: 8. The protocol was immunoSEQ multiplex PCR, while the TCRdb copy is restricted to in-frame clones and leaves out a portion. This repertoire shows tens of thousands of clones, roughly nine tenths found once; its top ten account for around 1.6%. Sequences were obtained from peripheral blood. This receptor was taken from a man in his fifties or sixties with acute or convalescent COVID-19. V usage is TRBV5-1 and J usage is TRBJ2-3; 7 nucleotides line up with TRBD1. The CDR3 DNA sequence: TGCGCCAGTGCCCAGGGGGAAGTCACAGATACGCAGTATTTT. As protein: CASAQGEVTDTQYF. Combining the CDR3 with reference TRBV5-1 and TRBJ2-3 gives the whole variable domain KAGVTQTPRYLIKTRGQQVTLSCSPISGHRSVSWYQQTPGQGLQFLFEYFSETQRNKGNFPGRFSGRQFSNSRSEMNVSTLELGDSALYLCASAQGEVTDTQYFGPGTRLTVL.